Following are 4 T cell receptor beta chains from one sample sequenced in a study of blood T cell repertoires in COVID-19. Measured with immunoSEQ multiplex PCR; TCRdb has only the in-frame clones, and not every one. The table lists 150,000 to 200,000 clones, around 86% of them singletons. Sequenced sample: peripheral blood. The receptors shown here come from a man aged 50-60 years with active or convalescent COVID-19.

CDR3 in DNA: TGTGCCAGCAGCCAAACAGGGGGCGGGAATCAGCCCCAGCATTTT. It specifies CASSQTGGGNQPQHF. V and J are TRBV4-2 and TRBJ1-5, with 9 bases matching TRBD1. V lost 2 bases and J lost 4; bases outside the gene matches: 3. This CDR3 has 15 amino acids. CDR1 is LGHNA and CDR2 is YNFKEQ in the germline V gene.

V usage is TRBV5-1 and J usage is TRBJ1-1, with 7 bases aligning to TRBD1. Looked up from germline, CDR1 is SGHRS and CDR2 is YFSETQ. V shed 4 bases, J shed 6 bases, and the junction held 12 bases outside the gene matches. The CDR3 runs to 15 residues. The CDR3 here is CASSTVTGRLSEAFF. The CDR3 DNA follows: TGCGCCAGCAGCACTGTGACAGGGCGTTTATCTGAAGCTTTCTTT.

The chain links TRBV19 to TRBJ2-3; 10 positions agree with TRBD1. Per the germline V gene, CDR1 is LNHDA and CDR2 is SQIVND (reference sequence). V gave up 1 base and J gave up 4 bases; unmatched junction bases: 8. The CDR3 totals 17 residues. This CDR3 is CASSIGYRDRGPDTQYF. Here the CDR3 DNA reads TGTGCCAGTAGTATAGGGTACCGGGACAGGGGCCCAGATACGCAGTATTTT.

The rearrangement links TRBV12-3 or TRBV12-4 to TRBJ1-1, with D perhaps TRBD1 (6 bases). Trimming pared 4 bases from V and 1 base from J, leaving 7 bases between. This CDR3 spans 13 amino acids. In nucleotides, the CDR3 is TGTGCCAGCAGTTGGACAGAGAACACTGAAGCTTTCTTT. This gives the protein CASSWTENTEAFF.